This section outlines one T cell receptor beta chain sequence together with its context. Its antigen is still unknown. The CDR3 totals 15 residues. Trimming at V came to 0 bases and at J to 4 bases, leaving 4 bases not matched to a gene. CDR1 and CDR2 (germline): MNHEY, SVGAGI. This sample stems from a study of OX40 agonist ivuxolimab in advanced cancers. Study-level information: Intravenous ivuxolimab at 0.01 to 10 mg/kg was given to patients every 2 weeks. Having had anti-PD-1, anti-PD-L1 or anti-CTLA-4 therapy before was allowed, and approximately 40% had some. Averaging 60 years in age, with a range of roughly 23 to 80, the cohort was approximately 84% male.

Study results and limitations: Specificity for antigen went undetermined in the expanded peripheral T cells.

Profiled with immunoSEQ multiplex PCR; TCRdb holds only in-frame clones, not every one. The sample holds roughly 64,000 clones, about four fifths seen once. V gene TRBV6-5 combines with J gene TRBJ2-7; 9 bases map to TRBD1. The sequence came from an adult with an advanced solid tumor such as melanoma, head and neck, liver or kidney cancer. The specimen was CD4+ or CD8+ T cells sorted from blood, collected in a trial of the OX40 agonist ivuxolimab. The CDR3 loop is CASSYSRQGGYEQYF. The CDR3 nucleotides read TGTGCCAGCAGTTACTCGAGACAGGGGGGGTACGAGCAGTACTTC.